Listed here are 28 T cell receptor beta chains from one sample, sequenced in a study of blood T cell repertoires in COVID-19. TCRdb keeps only in-frame clones here, not all; method: immunoSEQ multiplex PCR. Of about 350,000 clones in the sample, roughly nine tenths were seen once. The sequenced sample consisted of peripheral blood. The receptor set was obtained from a woman in her sixties or seventies with COVID-19, enrolled during active disease.

The chain recombines TRBV30 with TRBJ2-2; 10 nucleotides align to TRBD1. This CDR3 contains 15 residues. J gave up 5 bases and V 5 bases, and 8 bases lay outside the gene matches. Looked up from germline, CDR1 is GTSNPN and CDR2 is SVGIG (reference sequence). CDR3 nucleotides: TGTGCCTGGGCATGGGACAGGGGAGCGACCGGGGAGCTGTTTTTT. It is translated as CAWAWDRGATGELFF.

The chain has TRBV18 and TRBJ2-1; D is possibly TRBD2 (6 bases). The germline CDR1 and CDR2 sequences are KGHSH and LQKENI. The V end was cut by 2 bases, the J end by 4 bases, with 12 bases between. The CDR3 extends over 15 amino acids. CDR3 sequence (DNA): TGTGCCAGCTCACCATTGGGACTTATATACAATGAGCAGTTCTTC. Its protein product is CASSPLGLIYNEQFF. Full variable domain (outside the CDR3, taken from reference TRBV18 and TRBJ2-1): NAGVMQNPRHLVRRRGQEARLRCSPMKGHSHVYWYRQLPEEGLKFMVYLQKENIIDESGMPKERFSAEFPKEGPSILRIQQVVRGDSAAYFCASSPLGLIYNEQFFGPGTRLTVL.

The genes are TRBV5-4 and TRBJ1-1; 7 bases fit TRBD1. V was clipped by 3 bases and J by 7 bases; unmatched bases: 9. Germline lookup yields CDR1 SGHNT and CDR2 YYREEE (reference sequence). The CDR3 sequence is 14 residues long. The CDR3 DNA follows: TGTGCCAGCAGCTATTCGACAGGGCGGGTTGAAGCTTTCTTT. This translates into CASSYSTGRVEAFF.

This chain uses TRBV6-5 with TRBJ2-7, with 12 bases aligning to TRBD1. Trimming at V came to 4 bases and at J to 6 bases, leaving 7 bases not matched to a gene. The length of the CDR3 is 15 residues. Germline-derived CDR1 and CDR2 are MNHEY and SVGAGI. For the CDR3, the DNA is TGTGCCAGCAGTTGGGACAGGGGGCGAATTTTCGAGCAGTACTTC. This gives the protein CASSWDRGRIFEQYF.

This chain connects TRBV29-1 to TRBJ1-2; D is ambiguous. The ends were cut back, 4 bases at V and 1 base at J, with 10 bases in the middle. The CDR3 loop spans 13 amino acids. The germline CDR1 and CDR2 sequences are SQVTM and ANQGSEA. The CDR3 nucleotides are TGCAGCGTTGGTTTGGCAGTTAACTATGGCTACACCTTC. Protein: CSVGLAVNYGYTF.

V usage is TRBV20-1 and J usage is TRBJ1-5; D is unresolved. The germline V gene has CDR1 DFQATT and CDR2 SNEGSKA (reference sequence). The CDR3 covers 16 residues. With 3 bases removed from V and 2 bases from J, the gap between germline ends came to 17 bases. The CDR3, as DNA: TGCAGTGCTAGTGGCCTTACCCCCGGGGGCAATCAGCCCCAGCATTTT. Its translation: CSASGLTPGGNQPQHF.

The chain recombines TRBV2 with TRBJ1-4; 9 bases are shared with TRBD1. V gave up 9 bases and J gave up 8 bases; unmatched junction bases: 1. The CDR3 spans 11 residues. Germline CDR1 is SNHLY and CDR2 is FYNNEI. CDR3 region: CARGQGEKLFF. CDR3 coding DNA: TGTGCCAGGGGACAGGGCGAAAAACTGTTTTTT.

The gene calls are TRBV6-6 and TRBJ1-3, with a possible D match to TRBD1 (5 bases). V was clipped by 0 bases and J by 2 bases, with 8 bases between them. This CDR3 is 15 amino acids long. Germline V gene sequence: CDR1 MNHNY, CDR2 SVGAGI (reference sequence). The CDR3 DNA sequence: TGTGCCAGCAGTTACTCCAGGGCAGCTGGAAACACCATATATTTT. The encoded protein is CASSYSRAAGNTIYF.

About this clone: Within the sample, other DNA sequences also encode this same CDR3. This chain joins TRBV27 and TRBJ2-1; possible D gene TRBD2, 6 bases. The CDR3 has 15 amino acids. CDR1 is MNHEY, CDR2 SMNVEV, per germline (reference sequence). V lost 6 bases and J lost 9, with 21 bases in between. The CDR3 DNA reads as TGTGCCAGCAGCCCCGTGGGACTTTCCCCCCGTGAGCAGTTCTTC. The encoded protein is CASSPVGLSPREQFF.

The genes are TRBV15 and TRBJ2-7, with 8 bases identical to TRBD2. The CDR3 runs 15 residues. Germline assignment: CDR1 LNHNV and CDR2 YYDKDF (reference sequence). J gave up 0 bases and V 0 bases, and 1 base lay outside the gene matches. This chain's CDR3 is CATSRDGTSSYEQYF. CDR3 nucleotides: TGTGCCACCAGCAGAGACGGGACTAGCTCCTACGAGCAGTACTTC. Combining the CDR3 with reference TRBV15 and TRBJ2-7 gives the whole variable domain DAMVIQNPRYQVTQFGKPVTLSCSQTLNHNVMYWYQQKSSQAPKLLFHYYDKDFNNEADTPDNFQSRRPNTSFCFLDIRSPGLGDTAMYLCATSRDGTSSYEQYFGPGTRLTVT.

The chain has TRBV11-2 and TRBJ2-7, with 9 positions matching TRBD1. CDR3 size: 16 residues. Germline CDR1 reads SGHAT; CDR2 reads FQNNGV. With 2 bases clipped from V and 4 bases from J, the junction kept 9 bases outside the gene matches. CDR3 coding DNA: TGTGCCAGCAGCTTAATGCAGCAGGGACAGGGTTACGAGCAGTACTTC. Its translation is CASSLMQQGQGYEQYF.

The V gene is TRBV7-8, the J gene TRBJ2-5, with 7 bases identical to TRBD1. The CDR3 is 14 amino acids. J gave up 1 base and V 4 bases, and 3 bases lay outside the gene matches. Germline CDR1 reads SGHVS; CDR2 reads FQNEAQ. For the CDR3, the DNA is TGTGCCAGCAGCTACGGGACAGCCCAAGAGACCCAGTACTTC. Translated, it gives CASSYGTAQETQYF.

As DNA, the CDR3 is TGTGCCAGCAGCGTAGAACAGTACACTGAAGCTTTCTTT. This gives the protein CASSVEQYTEAFF. The chain couples TRBV9 to TRBJ1-1; D ambiguous. Germline V gene lookup returns CDR1 SGDLS and CDR2 YYNGEE. V was clipped by 0 bases and J by 3 bases, with 6 bases between them. The CDR3 extends over 13 amino acids.

J is TRBJ1-6 and V is TRBV2, with a possible D match to TRBD1 (5 bases). Trimming shortened V by 6 bases and J by 14 bases, and 14 bases separated the two germline ends. The CDR3 consists of 12 residues. The V gene's germline CDR1 is SNHLY and CDR2 FYNNEI. Here the CDR3 DNA reads TGTGCCAGCAGCCGCGACTGGGGGGCCCTCCACTTT. This sequence encodes CASSRDWGALHF.

The V and J genes are TRBV7-7 and TRBJ2-3; weak D call: TRBD2 (7 bases). CDR1 SSHAT and CDR2 FNYEAQ come from the germline V gene (reference sequence). The CDR3 extends over 17 amino acids. V dropped 4 bases and J dropped 2 bases, with 19 bases sitting between them. CDR3 sequence: CASSSVVGGGYTDTQYF. The CDR3 DNA follows: TGTGCCAGCAGCTCCGTAGTGGGGGGGGGCTACACAGATACGCAGTATTTT.

For this clone: One end of the junction is discordant with germline, which a read error may explain. The chain is built from TRBV5-6 and TRBJ1-2; a weak D match, TRBD1 (5 bases). The CDR3 sequence is 13 residues long. CDR1 SGHDT and CDR2 YYEEEE come from the germline V gene. The CDR3 spells CASRLGQGPFWTF. As DNA, the CDR3 is TGTGCCAGCAGGTTGGGGCAGGGCCCTTTCTGGACCTTC.

The gene calls are TRBV12-2 and TRBJ2-7; TRBD2, as called in the table, went unchecked against the DNA. TRBV12-2 is noted as a pseudogene. The CDR3 runs 15 residues. The CDR3 DNA sequence: TGTGCAAGTCGCTCGAGCCCTCGGCGGACCTACGAGCAGTACTTC. It encodes CASRSSPRRTYEQYF.

This chain uses TRBV9 with TRBJ1-4, with D perhaps TRBD1 (6 bases). CDR1 and CDR2 (germline): SGDLS, YYNGEE. Trimming shortened V by 0 bases and J by 3 bases, and 12 bases separated the two germline ends. This CDR3 is 16 amino acids long. CDR3 amino acids: CASSVAEAGANEKLFF. For the CDR3, the DNA is TGTGCCAGCAGCGTAGCTGAGGCAGGGGCTAATGAAAAACTGTTTTTT.

This clone was observed a handful of times. The chain joins TRBV29-1 to TRBJ2-7, with 9 positions matching TRBD1. J lost 7 bases, V lost 6 bases, and 7 bases had no gene match. Germline V lookup: CDR1 SQVTM, CDR2 ANQGSEA. CDR3 length: 12 amino acids. CDR3 in amino acids: CSVTRDRAEQYF. CDR3 DNA sequence: TGCAGCGTAACCCGGGACAGGGCTGAGCAGTACTTC.

V is TRBV5-8 and J is TRBJ1-2; D is possibly TRBD1 (5 bases). Trimming pared 3 bases from V and 2 bases from J, leaving 14 bases between. The CDR3 spans 15 residues. CDR1 is SGHTS and CDR2 is YDEGEE in the germline V gene. DNA of the CDR3: TGTGCCAGCAGCTACGACAGATTCCAAAACTATGGCTACACCTTC. Its translation is CASSYDRFQNYGYTF.

This clone was seen more than once but under ten times. The rearrangement uses TRBV9 and TRBJ1-1; D unclear. The germline V and J ends were trimmed by 0 bases and 0 bases, with 6 bases remaining between them. The CDR3 runs 14 residues. CDR1 and CDR2 (germline): SGDLS, YYNGEE. CDR3 in DNA: TGTGCCAGCAGCGTAGTAGAGTTGAACACTGAAGCTTTCTTT. Translated, it gives CASSVVELNTEAFF.

The sample holds one count of this clone. This chain uses TRBV2 with TRBJ2-2; D might be TRBD1 (5 bases). Germline CDR1 SNHLY, CDR2 FYNNEI. The CDR3 is 12 amino acids. Deletions cut 10 bases from V and 5 bases from J, with 11 bases between. The CDR3 nucleotides are TGTGCCACTTCTAGGGGAACCGGGGAGCTGTTTTTT. As protein: CATSRGTGELFF.

The genes are TRBV19 and TRBJ1-6; the D is unclear. Germline V gene lookup returns CDR1 LNHDA and CDR2 SQIVND (reference sequence). The CDR3 is 16 residues long. Trimming took off 1 base at V and 7 bases at J, with 14 bases between the two ends. The CDR3 nucleotides are TGTGCCAGTAGTATAGGCGACCCCGGGGTCAATTCACCCCTCCACTTT. Translation: CASSIGDPGVNSPLHF.

The chain has TRBV18 and TRBJ1-2, with D possibly matching TRBD1 (5 bases). This CDR3 is built from 14 residues. V gave up 3 bases and J gave up 7 bases, with 15 bases separating them. Germline-derived CDR1 and CDR2 are KGHSH and LQKENI. The CDR3 sequence: CASSPLSGGSGYTF. The DNA of the CDR3 is TGTGCCAGCTCACCCCTCTCGGGGGGGTCTGGCTACACCTTC.

V gene TRBV3-1 (or the pseudogene TRBV3-2) combines with J gene TRBJ1-1; D gene uncertain. The CDR3 has 14 amino acids. Looked up from germline, CDR1 is LGHDT and CDR2 is YNNKEL (reference sequence). The V and J ends lost 4 bases and 6 bases respectively, with 15 bases between them. CDR3 nucleotides: TGTGCCAGCAGCCTCGACTTCAGTTGGTCTGAAGCTTTCTTT. The encoded protein is CASSLDFSWSEAFF.

The CDR3 DNA reads TGTGCCAGCACCCTGCGGGACAGGGTGAAAGCTTTCTTT. Encoded protein: CASTLRDRVKAFF. The gene calls are TRBV28 and TRBJ1-1; 9 bases are shared with TRBD1. The CDR3 is made up of 13 amino acids. The junction had 9 bases not matched to a gene; V was cut back by 7 bases and J by 9 bases. Germline V gene lookup returns CDR1 MDHEN and CDR2 SYDVKM.

This clone came up once. CDR3 nucleotide sequence: TGTGCCAGCAGGCCCAGGGAGGGAGAGACCCAGTACTTC. Translation: CASRPREGETQYF. The rearrangement links TRBV12-3 or TRBV12-4 to TRBJ2-5; 7 bases map to TRBD2. The CDR3 extends over 13 amino acids. V shed 6 bases and J 4 bases; nucleotides not matched to a gene: 5.

This chain uses TRBV29-1 with TRBJ2-5; D gene ambiguous. V was pared by 7 bases and J by 5 bases, with 11 bases between. The CDR3 extends over 11 amino acids. From germline, CDR1 is SQVTM and CDR2 ANQGSEA. The CDR3 nucleotides read TGCAGCGCTCTAGAGACGGAGACCCAGTACTTC. As protein: CSALETETQYF.